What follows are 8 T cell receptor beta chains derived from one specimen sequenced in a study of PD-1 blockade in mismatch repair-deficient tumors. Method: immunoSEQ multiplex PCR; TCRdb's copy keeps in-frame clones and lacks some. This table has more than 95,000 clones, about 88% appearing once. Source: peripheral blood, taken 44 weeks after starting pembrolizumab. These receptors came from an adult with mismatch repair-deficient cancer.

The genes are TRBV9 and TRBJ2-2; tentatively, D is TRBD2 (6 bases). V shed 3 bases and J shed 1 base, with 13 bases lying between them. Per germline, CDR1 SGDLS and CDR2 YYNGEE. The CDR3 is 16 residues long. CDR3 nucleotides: TGTGCCAGCAGCGGTCCGGAGGGAGGGAACACCGGGGAGCTGTTTTTT. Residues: CASSGPEGGNTGELFF.

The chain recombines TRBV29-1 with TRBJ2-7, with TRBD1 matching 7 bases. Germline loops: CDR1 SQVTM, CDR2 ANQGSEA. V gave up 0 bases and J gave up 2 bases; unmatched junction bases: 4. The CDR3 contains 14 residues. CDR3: CSVEDDRETYEQYF. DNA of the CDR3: TGCAGCGTTGAAGATGACAGGGAAACCTACGAGCAGTACTTC.

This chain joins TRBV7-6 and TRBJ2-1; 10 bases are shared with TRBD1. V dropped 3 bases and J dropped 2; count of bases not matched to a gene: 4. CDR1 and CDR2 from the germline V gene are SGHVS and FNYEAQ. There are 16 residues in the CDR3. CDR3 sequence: CASSFEDRGPYNEQFF. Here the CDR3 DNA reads TGTGCCAGCAGCTTCGAAGACAGGGGGCCCTACAATGAGCAGTTCTTC.

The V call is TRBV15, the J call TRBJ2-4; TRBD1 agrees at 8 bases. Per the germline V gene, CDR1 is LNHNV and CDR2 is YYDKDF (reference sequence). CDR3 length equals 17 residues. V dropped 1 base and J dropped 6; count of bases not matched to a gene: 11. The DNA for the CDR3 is TGTGCCACCAGCAGAGGCCACTTGACAGGGGATCCAAACATTCAGTACTTC. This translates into CATSRGHLTGDPNIQYF. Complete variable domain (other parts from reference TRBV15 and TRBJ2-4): DAMVIQNPRYQVTQFGKPVTLSCSQTLNHNVMYWYQQKSSQAPKLLFHYYDKDFNNEADTPDNFQSRRPNTSFCFLDIRSPGLGDTAMYLCATSRGHLTGDPNIQYFGAGTRLSVL.

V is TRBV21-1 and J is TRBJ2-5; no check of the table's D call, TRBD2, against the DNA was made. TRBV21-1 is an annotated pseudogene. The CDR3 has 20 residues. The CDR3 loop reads CASSKVGLAGGSVLRETQYF. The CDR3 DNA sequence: TGTGCCAGCAGCAAAGTGGGCCTAGCGGGAGGCTCAGTCTTGAGAGAGACCCAGTACTTC.

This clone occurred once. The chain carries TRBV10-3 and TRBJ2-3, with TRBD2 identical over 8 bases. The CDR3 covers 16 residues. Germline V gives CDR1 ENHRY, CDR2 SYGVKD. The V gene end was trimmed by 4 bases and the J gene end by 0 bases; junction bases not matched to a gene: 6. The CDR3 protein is CAISAQLAASTDTQYF. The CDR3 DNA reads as TGTGCCATCAGTGCCCAACTAGCGGCTAGCACAGATACGCAGTATTTT.

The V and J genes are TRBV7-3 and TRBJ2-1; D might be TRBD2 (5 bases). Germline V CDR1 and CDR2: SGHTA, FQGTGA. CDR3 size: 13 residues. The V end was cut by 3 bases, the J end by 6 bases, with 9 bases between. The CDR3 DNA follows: TGTGCCAGCAGCTTTGGGAGTGCCAATGAGCAGTTCTTC. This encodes CASSFGSANEQFF. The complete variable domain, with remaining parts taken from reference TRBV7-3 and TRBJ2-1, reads GAGVSQTPSNKVTEKGKYVELRCDPISGHTALYWYRQSLGQGPEFLIYFQGTGAADDSGLPNDRFFAVRPEGSVSTLKIQRTERGDSAVYLCASSFGSANEQFFGPGTRLTVL.

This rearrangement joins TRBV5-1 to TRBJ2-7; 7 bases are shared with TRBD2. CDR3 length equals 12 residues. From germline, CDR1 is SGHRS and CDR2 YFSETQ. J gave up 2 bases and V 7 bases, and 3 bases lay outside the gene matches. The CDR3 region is CASSRGAYEQYF. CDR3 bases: TGCGCCAGCTCTCGGGGGGCCTACGAGCAGTACTTC.